Presented here are 8 T cell receptor beta chains from one specimen sequenced in a study of T-cell reconstitution after alpha-beta-depleted transplantation in children. The authors prepared the TCRbeta library with unique molecular identifiers. In TCRdb, the PCR reads were re-called with MiXCR into one record per CDR3 protein. The sample holds some 150,000 distinct CDR3 sequences, about 9% seen once. The specimen comprised PBMCs, mostly from graft donor cells, sampled 180 days after TCRalphabeta/CD19-depleted stem cell transplant. The receptors derive from a female patient aged 2-9 years who had a stem cell transplant for congenital amegakaryocytic thrombocytopenia, so the T cells may come from the graft donor.

The genes are TRBV4-2 and TRBJ2-7; D possibly corresponds to TRBD2 (6 bases). Germline values: CDR1 LGHNA, CDR2 YNFKEQ. This CDR3 has 16 residues. V was shortened by 0 bases and J by 2 bases, with 14 bases between the two germline ends. The CDR3 DNA follows: TGTGCCAGCAGCCAAGAAACCGGGACTCTCCCCTACGAGCAGTACTTC. It translates to CASSQETGTLPYEQYF.

The chain uses TRBV27 and TRBJ2-1; 11 bases fit TRBD1. Unmatched junction bases numbered 5, after V lost 3 bases and J lost 4 bases. This CDR3 is built from 16 residues. From germline, CDR1 is MNHEY and CDR2 SMNVEV (reference sequence). The CDR3 region has the DNA TGTGCCAGCAGTTTGCGCGGGACAGGGGGGTACAATGAGCAGTTCTTC. This encodes CASSLRGTGGYNEQFF.

The sample holds a few counts of this clonotype. The gene calls are TRBV7-2 and TRBJ1-6; no reliable D call. Between the trimmed V and J ends, which lost 4 bases and 8 bases, there was a span of 6 bases. The CDR3 has 12 residues. Germline lookup yields CDR1 SGHTA and CDR2 FQGNSA. The CDR3 loop reads CASSYRDSPLHF. CDR3 DNA: TGTGCCAGCAGCTACAGAGATTCACCCCTCCACTTT.

A note on this clonotype: A much larger clone is a single base away; this may be a read error. The chain links TRBV5-1 to TRBJ2-1, with D unresolved. The CDR3 sequence is 12 residues long. Germline V gene lookup returns CDR1 SGHRS and CDR2 YFSETQ. V lost 4 bases to trimming and J lost 8 bases, with 10 bases between them. CDR3 nucleotides: TGCGCCAGCAGCGATAGCAGCGATGAGCAGTTCTTC. Translated, it gives CASSDSSDEQFF.

This clonotype was counted only a few times. CDR3 protein: CASTTSGRGRNEQFF. The CDR3 bases are TGTGCCAGTACTACTAGCGGGAGGGGACGGAATGAGCAGTTCTTC. V and J are TRBV19 and TRBJ2-1; TRBD2 agrees at 13 bases. CDR1 and CDR2 (germline): LNHDA, SQIVND (reference sequence). The CDR3 extends over 15 amino acids. V shed 7 bases, J shed 7 bases, and the junction held 7 bases outside the gene matches.

The chain joins TRBV7-8 to TRBJ1-3; the D gene is possibly TRBD1 (6 bases). The CDR3 loop spans 15 amino acids. Germline V gives CDR1 SGHVS, CDR2 FQNEAQ. V was clipped by 4 bases and J by 6 bases, with 16 bases between them. Here the CDR3 DNA reads TGTGCCAGCAGCTCCCGGACAGTCCCGATAAACACCATATATTTT. Amino acids: CASSSRTVPINTIYF.

The chain carries TRBV20-1 and TRBJ2-1; D call uncertain. The germline CDR1 and CDR2 sequences are DFQATT and SNEGSKA (reference sequence). This CDR3 region has 17 residues. Trimming cost V 3 bases and J 0 bases, with 18 bases left between them. CDR3 sequence reads: CSASQSVHRSSYNEQFF. DNA for the CDR3: TGCAGTGCTAGTCAGTCGGTTCACCGGAGCTCCTACAATGAGCAGTTCTTC.

In this sample, this clonotype turned up many times. This chain links TRBV4-1 with TRBJ2-5; 11 bases match TRBD1. The germline V gene encodes CDR1 MGHRA and CDR2 YSYEKL. The CDR3 has 17 amino acids. V dropped 1 base and J dropped 5; count of bases not matched to a gene: 9. In nucleotides, the CDR3 is TGCGCCAGCAGCCAAGGAGCCCGGACAGGGGGCAGGGAGACCCAGTACTTC. This gives the protein CASSQGARTGGRETQYF.